This TCR beta chain emerged from a study of T cell responses to AZD1222 COVID-19 vaccine. Germline CDR1 is WNHNN and CDR2 is SYGVQD (reference sequence). CDR3 length: 15 amino acids. The J segment lost 0 bases and the V segment lost 7 bases, leaving 4 bases of the junction unmatched. TCRdb keeps only in-frame clones here, not all; method: immunoSEQ multiplex PCR. The sample gives fewer than 70,000 clones, 75% to 90% of which show up once; under 6.5% is in the top ten. The TCR originated in an adult who received the AZD1222 COVID-19 vaccine. The chain uses TRBV10-1 and TRBJ2-2; 8 bases map to TRBD1. This material consisted of peripheral blood, taken 28 days after the second AZD1222 dose. CDR3 in amino acids: CASKPDRANTGELFF. The CDR3 DNA follows: TGCGCCAGCAAACCGGACAGGGCGAACACCGGGGAGCTGTTTTTT.